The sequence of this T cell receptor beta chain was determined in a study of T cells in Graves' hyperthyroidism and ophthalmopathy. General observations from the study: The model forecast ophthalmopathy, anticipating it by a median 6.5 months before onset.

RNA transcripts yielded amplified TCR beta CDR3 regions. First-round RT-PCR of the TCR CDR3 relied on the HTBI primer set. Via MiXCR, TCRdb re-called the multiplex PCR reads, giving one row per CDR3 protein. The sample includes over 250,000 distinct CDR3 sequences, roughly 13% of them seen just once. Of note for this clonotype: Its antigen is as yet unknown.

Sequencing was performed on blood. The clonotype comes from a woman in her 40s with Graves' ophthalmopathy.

In DNA, the CDR3 is TGCAGTGCTCGCGGGGGGGTTAGCACAGATACGCAGTATTTT. This gives the protein CSARGGVSTDTQYF. The J gene is TRBJ2-3, the V gene TRBV20-1; TRBD2 matches 9 bases. V was clipped by 5 bases and J by 0 bases; unmatched bases: 3. The CDR3 totals 14 residues. CDR1 DFQATT and CDR2 SNEGSKA come from the germline V gene (reference sequence).